Shown below are 22 T cell receptor beta chains from a single sample sequenced in a study of blood T cell repertoires in COVID-19. Here immunoSEQ multiplex PCR was the method, and the copy in TCRdb shows in-frame clones only, minus some. The data show 150,000 to 200,000 clones, 86% seen once. Sequencing input: peripheral blood. Receptors originate from a man between 65 and 85 years old with acute or convalescent COVID-19.

The chain recombines TRBV7-2 with TRBJ2-7; perhaps TRBD2 as D (5 bases). The V end lost 3 bases, the J end lost 7 bases, and 22 bases lay between the germline ends. Germline-derived CDR1 and CDR2 are SGHTA and FQGNSA. CDR3 length: 16 amino acids. This CDR3 is CASSFTLRTPGGEQYF. For the CDR3, the DNA is TGTGCCAGCAGCTTTACCCTCCGGACCCCAGGAGGAGAGCAGTACTTC.

V is TRBV2 and J is TRBJ2-7; 9 bases agree with TRBD1. This CDR3 contains 14 residues. Trimming at V came to 5 bases and at J to 4 bases, leaving 6 bases not matched to a gene. CDR1 and CDR2 (germline): SNHLY, FYNNEI. As DNA, the CDR3 is TGTGCCAGCAGTTCGACAGGGGGTGGATACGAGCAGTACTTC. Amino acid sequence: CASSSTGGGYEQYF.

This clone showed up just once. V and J are TRBV6-6 and TRBJ2-7; 7 bases fit TRBD2. Germline V gene data show CDR1 as MNHNY and CDR2 as SVGAGI (reference sequence). The CDR3 has 14 amino acids. Germline trimming cut 4 bases from V and 6 bases from J; bases unmatched to any gene: 9. The CDR3 region is CASSSQGTGGEQYF. CDR3 DNA sequence: TGTGCCAGCAGTTCCCAAGGGACGGGGGGCGAGCAGTACTTC.

The chain couples TRBV15 to TRBJ1-2; the D gene is possibly TRBD1 (6 bases). The germline V gene has CDR1 LNHNV and CDR2 YYDKDF (reference sequence). This CDR3 is built from 12 residues. V was pared by 8 bases and J by 2 bases, with 9 bases between. CDR3 in DNA: TGTGCCACCTCAGGGACAAACTATGGCTACACCTTC. Protein sequence: CATSGTNYGYTF.

In regard to this clone: The identical CDR3 is also encoded by other nucleotide sequences in the sample. The chain is built from TRBV9 and TRBJ2-5, with TRBD1 matching over 8 bases. The V and J ends lost 2 bases and 1 base, in that order; junction bases with no gene match: 1. Germline values: CDR1 SGDLS, CDR2 YYNGEE. This CDR3 is built from 14 residues. The CDR3 is CASSVGTGQETQYF. CDR3 coding DNA: TGTGCCAGCAGCGTTGGGACAGGCCAAGAGACCCAGTACTTC. The full variable domain, with the rest looked up from reference TRBV9 and TRBJ2-5, is DSGVTQTPKHLITATGQRVTLRCSPRSGDLSVYWYQQSLDQGLQFLIQYYNGEERAKGNILERFSAQQFPDLHSELNLSSLELGDSALYFCASSVGTGQETQYFGPGTRLLVL.

The J gene is TRBJ2-1, the V gene TRBV14; 7 bases are a match to TRBD1. Germline loops: CDR1 SGHDN, CDR2 FVKESK. CDR3 length equals 16 residues. V trimming: 4 bases; J trimming: 4 bases; junction bases outside the gene matches: 10. The CDR3 DNA is TGTGCCAGCAGCCGTTACAGGGGTCGAAGTTACAATGAGCAGTTCTTC. Translated: CASSRYRGRSYNEQFF.

The rearrangement links TRBV4-2 to TRBJ1-3, with a weak D call TRBD1 (5 bases). CDR1 LGHNA and CDR2 YNFKEQ come from the germline V gene. The CDR3 is 18 amino acids. Trimming shortened V by 4 bases and J by 0 bases, and 19 bases separated the two germline ends. CDR3 nucleotide sequence: TGTGCCAGCAGCCTGACAGACCCAAACCGCTCCTCTGGAAACACCATATATTTT. Translating it yields CASSLTDPNRSSGNTIYF.

This chain links TRBV5-1 with TRBJ1-1, with 12 positions matching TRBD1. This CDR3 comprises 16 residues. CDR1 is SGHRS and CDR2 is YFSETQ in the germline V gene. The V segment lost 4 bases and the J segment 4 bases; nucleotides outside the gene matches: 8. The chain's CDR3 is CASSRDRGQGSTEAFF. CDR3 sequence (DNA): TGCGCCAGCAGCCGGGACAGGGGGCAGGGGAGCACTGAAGCTTTCTTT.

The chain carries TRBV15 and TRBJ2-2; 7 bases agree with TRBD2. This CDR3 contains 14 residues. V dropped 8 bases and J dropped 3; count of bases not matched to a gene: 6. Germline assignment: CDR1 LNHNV and CDR2 YYDKDF (reference sequence). CDR3 bases: TGTGCCACCGGGGAGGGCCGGGACACCGGGGAGCTGTTTTTT. As protein: CATGEGRDTGELFF.

This chain joins TRBV24-1 and TRBJ2-1; 8 bases map to TRBD1. There are 15 residues in the CDR3. V dropped 7 bases and J dropped 3; count of bases not matched to a gene: 7. Germline values: CDR1 KGHDR, CDR2 SFDVKD. CDR3 nucleotides: TGTGCCACCAGGCCGGACAGGGTTTTCTACAATGAGCAGTTCTTC. It specifies CATRPDRVFYNEQFF.

This clone was seen just once. The chain joins TRBV18 to TRBJ1-2; D not resolved. The CDR3 has 13 amino acids. Germline CDR1 KGHSH, CDR2 LQKENI. Between the trimmed V and J ends, which lost 2 bases and 6 bases, there was a span of 10 bases. The CDR3 loop is CASSPGWADGYTF. In DNA form, the CDR3 reads TGTGCCAGCTCACCAGGATGGGCTGATGGCTACACCTTC.

This clone appeared a few times. J is TRBJ2-7 and V is TRBV3-1 (or the pseudogene TRBV3-2); D may be TRBD1 (7 bases). CDR1 and CDR2 from the germline V gene are LGHDT and YNNKEL (reference sequence). This CDR3 region has 20 residues. With 3 bases removed from V and 4 bases from J, the gap between germline ends came to 31 bases. The CDR3 spells CASSHPGTDIFAGRDYEQYF. CDR3 DNA: TGTGCCAGCAGCCACCCTGGGACAGACATCTTCGCCGGGCGGGATTACGAGCAGTACTTC.

This chain uses TRBV5-1 with TRBJ2-7; 11 nucleotides match TRBD2. Germline V lookup: CDR1 SGHRS, CDR2 YFSETQ. V lost 3 bases, J lost 4 bases, and 15 bases stayed unmatched. The CDR3 has 18 amino acids. In DNA, the CDR3 is TGCGCCAGCAGCTCAGTGACTAGCGGGGCTATCATTATGTACGAGCAGTACTTC. This codes for CASSSVTSGAIIMYEQYF.

This clone has a handful of counts. V and J are TRBV7-2 and TRBJ1-1; D possibly corresponds to TRBD1 (5 bases). Trimming cost V 2 bases and J 5 bases, with 15 bases left between them. Germline V gene sequence: CDR1 SGHTA, CDR2 FQGNSA. The CDR3 sequence is 15 residues long. The CDR3 region has the DNA TGTGCCAGCAGCTTATATGGTCAGGGTAATACTGAAGCTTTCTTT. Its protein is CASSLYGQGNTEAFF.

V gene TRBV29-1 combines with J gene TRBJ2-3; no clear D. Trimming cost V 3 bases and J 1 base, with 5 bases left between them. CDR1 is SQVTM, CDR2 ANQGSEA, per germline. This CDR3 is 12 amino acids long. The CDR3: CSVDPGTDTQYF. The CDR3 DNA sequence: TGCAGCGTTGACCCAGGCACAGATACGCAGTATTTT.

Of note for this clone: The sample holds other DNA sequences that translate to the same CDR3. This chain connects TRBV5-1 to TRBJ2-5, with D perhaps TRBD1 (6 bases). Trimming cost V 3 bases and J 1 base, with 10 bases left between them. This CDR3 has 14 residues. The germline gives CDR1 SGHRS, CDR2 YFSETQ. CDR3 sequence: CASSSGTPQETQYF. The CDR3 DNA reads as TGCGCCAGCAGCTCCGGGACACCCCAAGAGACCCAGTACTTC.

This clone has a single count. J is TRBJ2-5 and V is TRBV2, with D possibly matching TRBD1 (5 bases). Germline CDR1 and CDR2: SNHLY and FYNNEI. This CDR3 contains 13 residues. Between the trimmed V and J ends, which lost 2 bases and 7 bases, there was a span of 11 bases. DNA of the CDR3: TGTGCCAGCAGTGAACTCAGGGTGGGGACCCAGTACTTC. The encoded protein is CASSELRVGTQYF.

This rearrangement joins TRBV5-1 to TRBJ2-1, with 11 bases aligning to TRBD2. J gave up 9 bases and V 4 bases, and 9 bases lay outside the gene matches. The CDR3 consists of 15 residues. Germline V gene sequence: CDR1 SGHRS, CDR2 YFSETQ. The chain's CDR3 is CASSLTLAGGVEQFF. CDR3 bases: TGCGCCAGCAGCCTAACCCTAGCGGGAGGTGTTGAGCAGTTCTTC.

The chain is built from TRBV3-1 (or the pseudogene TRBV3-2) and TRBJ2-5, with D possibly TRBD2 on 6 matching bases. In germline, CDR1 is LGHDT, CDR2 YNNKEL (reference sequence). V was trimmed by 4 bases and J by 2 bases, leaving 11 bases between them. The CDR3 runs to 14 residues. This chain's CDR3 is CASSLKGGQETQYF. Here the CDR3 DNA reads TGTGCCAGCAGCCTCAAAGGAGGGCAAGAGACCCAGTACTTC.

The chain recombines TRBV7-3 with TRBJ1-1, with TRBD1 as a possible D gene (6 bases). The CDR3 runs to 15 residues. The germline V and J ends were trimmed by 5 bases and 3 bases, with 16 bases remaining between them. Germline CDR1 is SGHTA and CDR2 is FQGTGA. DNA of the CDR3: TGTGCCAGCAGCCCCCCGGGGGGCCCGGACACTGAAGCTTTCTTT. The encoded protein is CASSPPGGPDTEAFF.

The rearrangement joins TRBV5-1 to TRBJ2-3; D gene ambiguous. The germline V and J ends were trimmed by 4 bases and 2 bases, with 8 bases remaining between them. The CDR3 is made up of 13 amino acids. Germline V CDR1 and CDR2: SGHRS, YFSETQ. Here the CDR3 reads CASSHSATDTQYF. CDR3 nucleotide sequence: TGCGCCAGCAGCCACAGTGCCACAGATACGCAGTATTTT.

The rearrangement joins TRBV6-5 to TRBJ1-1; D is possibly TRBD1 (6 bases). Trimming shortened V by 6 bases and J by 7 bases, and 12 bases separated the two germline ends. In germline, CDR1 is MNHEY, CDR2 SVGAGI. The CDR3 length is 12 residues. The CDR3 nucleotides read TGTGCCAGCAGACGAACAGGGTTTGAAGCTTTCTTT. It is translated as CASRRTGFEAFF.